A selection of T cell receptor beta chains follows, all from one sample in a study of OX40 agonist ivuxolimab in advanced cancers. Method: immunoSEQ multiplex PCR; TCRdb's copy keeps in-frame clones and lacks some. The sample contains 30,000 to 40,000 clones, 65% to 85% of which appear only once. The sequenced sample was CD4+ or CD8+ T cells sorted from blood, obtained in a trial of the OX40 agonist ivuxolimab. The receptors come from an adult with an advanced solid tumor such as melanoma, head and neck, liver or kidney cancer. Both conserved end residues are part of each CDR3. D genes are given only for firm matches. The size field is filled for only some rows; it gives once, few, many or a size class.

TRBV27	TRBJ1-3	NA	NA	CASSLSGAGVGNTIYF	TGTGCCAGCAGTTTATCGGGGGCAGGGGTTGGAAACACCATATATTTT
TRBV6-5	TRBJ1-1	NA	TRBD1	CASSLWTGDMNTEAFF	TGTGCCAGCAGTTTATGGACAGGGGACATGAACACTGAAGCTTTCTTT
TRBV19	TRBJ2-7	NA	TRBD1	CASSIPGQDPYEQYF	TGTGCCAGTAGTATCCCGGGACAGGACCCCTACGAGCAGTACTTC
TRBV27	TRBJ2-7	NA	NA	CASSLRTENFGEQYF	TGTGCCAGCAGTTTACGGACGGAGAACTTCGGCGAGCAGTACTTC
TRBV30	TRBJ1-2	NA	NA	CAWTLGGIYGYTF	TGTGCCTGGACCCTAGGGGGTATCTATGGCTACACCTTC
TRBV18	TRBJ1-1	NA	TRBD1	CASSPTGGARDTEAFF	TGTGCCAGCTCGCCCACAGGGGGCGCAAGGGATACTGAAGCTTTCTTT
TRBV19	TRBJ2-3	NA	TRBD1	CASSISGGRTDTQYF	TGTGCCAGTAGTATCTCAGGGGGACGCACAGATACGCAGTATTTT
TRBV7-9	TRBJ1-2	NA	TRBD1	CASSPSGQWVDRGYTF	TGTGCCAGCAGCCCCTCGGGACAGTGGGTGGATCGAGGCTACACCTTC
TRBV7-9	TRBJ1-4	once	TRBD1	CASSLAGTGVNEKLFF	TGTGCCAGCAGCTTAGCGGGAACAGGGGTCAATGAAAAACTGTTTTTT
TRBV7-2	TRBJ2-7	NA	NA	CASSSPLGVDYEQYF	TGTGCCAGCAGCTCCCCCTTGGGGGTGGACTACGAGCAGTACTTC
TRBV21-1	TRBJ2-1	NA	NA	CASSKENQQGSTYNEQFF	TGTGCCAGCAGCAAAGAGAACCAACAGGGGTCGACCTACAATGAGCAGTTCTTC
TRBV4-1	TRBJ2-1	NA	NA	CASSPTNNEQFF	TGCGCCAGCAGCCCGACGAACAATGAGCAGTTCTTC
TRBV28	TRBJ2-7	NA	TRBD2	CASRMRAGGTYEQYF	TGTGCCAGCAGAATGAGAGCGGGGGGCACCTACGAGCAGTACTTC
TRBV15	TRBJ2-2	NA	TRBD2	CATSKERGGPLGELFF	TGTGCCACCAGCAAAGAGCGGGGGGGCCCCCTCGGGGAGCTGTTTTTT
TRBV27	TRBJ2-1	NA	NA	CASSLAGTGDNEQFF	TGTGCCAGCAGTCTAGCGGGGACAGGCGACAATGAGCAGTTCTTC
TRBV7-3	TRBJ2-3	NA	TRBD1	CASSSGQGAWTDTQYF	TGTGCCAGCAGCTCGGGACAGGGGGCTTGGACAGATACGCAGTATTTT
TRBV9	TRBJ2-1	once	TRBD1	CASSEGQGRYNEQFF	TGTGCCAGCAGCGAGGGACAGGGGCGATACAATGAGCAGTTCTTC
TRBV7-9	TRBJ2-5	NA	TRBD1	CASSSRDRLETQYF	TGTGCCAGCAGCTCGAGGGACAGACTGGAGACCCAGTACTTC
TRBV15	TRBJ2-3	NA	NA	CATSMGTVNTQYF	TGTGCCACCAGCATGGGGACGGTGAATACGCAGTATTTT
TRBV6-5	TRBJ2-5	NA	NA	CASGSYQETQYF	TGTGCCAGCGGAAGCTACCAAGAGACCCAGTACTTC
TRBV7-6	TRBJ2-3	NA	NA	CASSLAGRGLDTQYF	TGTGCCAGCAGCTTAGCGGGCAGGGGATTGGATACGCAGTATTTT
TRBV12-1	TRBJ1-5	NA	NA	CASSAFGGAPHSNQPQHF	TGTGCCAGCAGCGCCTTTGGGGGGGCGCCCCATAGCAATCAGCCCCAGCATTTT
TRBV19	TRBJ1-5	few	TRBD1	CASSNRDRVISNQPQHF	TGTGCCAGTAGTAACCGGGACAGGGTAATTAGCAATCAGCCCCAGCATTTT
TRBV5-1	TRBJ1-1	NA	NA	CASSLVEELNTEAFF	TGCGCCAGCAGCTTGGTGGAGGAATTGAACACTGAAGCTTTCTTT
TRBV4-2	TRBJ2-1	NA	NA	CASSQEARNEQFF	TGTGCCAGCAGCCAAGAAGCGAGGAATGAGCAGTTCTTC
TRBV19	TRBJ2-7	NA	NA	CASTPKYGGSSYEQYF	TGTGCCAGTACCCCGAAGTATGGAGGGAGCTCCTACGAGCAGTACTTC
TRBV7-8	TRBJ1-2	NA	NA	CASSVTGSYGYTF	TGTGCCAGCAGCGTAACAGGGTCCTATGGCTACACCTTC
TRBV28	TRBJ1-1	NA	NA	CASSFRGGYSTEAFF	TGTGCCAGCAGTTTTCGTGGGGGGTATAGCACTGAAGCTTTCTTT
TRBV7-9	TRBJ2-3	NA	NA	CASNTTDTQYF	TGTGCCAGCAACACCACAGATACGCAGTATTTT
TRBV7-9	TRBJ2-6	NA	NA	CASSLGSSGANVLTF	TGTGCCAGCAGCTTAGGGAGCTCTGGGGCCAACGTCCTGACTTTC
TRBV6-4	TRBJ2-1	once	TRBD2	CASSDWTSGRGDEQFF	TGTGCCAGCAGTGACTGGACTAGCGGGAGGGGTGATGAGCAGTTCTTC
TRBV6-4	TRBJ2-7	once	NA	CASSDRSAWYEQYF	TGTGCCAGCAGTGACAGGTCAGCTTGGTACGAGCAGTACTTC
TRBV1	TRBJ2-4	once	NA	CTSSQDSTWGINIQYF	TGCACCAGCAGCCAAGATTCTACCTGGGGAATAAACATTCAGTACTTC
TRBV5-1	TRBJ2-7	NA	TRBD1	CASSIEQGDPTDEQYF	TGCGCCAGCAGTATCGAACAGGGGGACCCGACTGACGAGCAGTACTTC
TRBV29-1	TRBJ2-3	NA	TRBD2	CSVTSGSTDTQYF	TGCAGCGTTACTAGCGGGAGCACAGATACGCAGTATTTT
TRBV5-5	TRBJ2-2	NA	NA	CASSPNPGQTSANTGELFF	TGTGCCAGCAGCCCCAATCCCGGACAGACCTCCGCGAACACCGGGGAGCTGTTTTTT
TRBV29-1	TRBJ1-1	few	NA	CSVVGVGVPEAFF	TGCAGCGTTGTAGGGGTAGGAGTCCCTGAAGCTTTCTTT
TRBV19	TRBJ1-5	NA	NA	CASSIMPRGSNQPQHF	TGTGCCAGTAGTATAATGCCCAGGGGTAGCAATCAGCCCCAGCATTTT
TRBV7-2	TRBJ2-2	NA	NA	CASSGMEGPGELFF	TGTGCCAGCAGCGGGATGGAAGGCCCCGGGGAGCTGTTTTTT
TRBV7-7	TRBJ1-4	NA	NA	CASSPLSGGKDEKLFF	TGTGCTAGCAGCCCATTGTCGGGGGGAAAGGATGAAAAACTGTTTTTT
TRBV5-5	TRBJ2-1	once	NA	CASSPPAAWVGYTFF	TGTGCCAGCAGCCCTCCGGCGGCATGGGTAGGGTATACGTTCTTC
TRBV5-1	TRBJ2-7	NA	NA	CASSKDSPIAYEQYF	TGCGCCAGCAGCAAGGACAGCCCGATAGCCTACGAGCAGTACTTC
TRBV5-4	TRBJ2-3	NA	NA	CASSSGVGTDTQYF	TGTGCCAGCAGCTCAGGGGTGGGCACAGATACGCAGTATTTT
TRBV13	TRBJ2-3	NA	NA	CASSASSTDTQYF	TGTGCCAGCAGCGCGAGTAGCACAGATACGCAGTATTTT
TRBV7-9	TRBJ1-1	NA	NA	CASSLLPEAFF	TGTGCCAGCAGCTTACTGCCTGAAGCTTTCTTT
TRBV5-1	TRBJ2-2	once	NA	CASSLVGNTGELFF	TGCGCCAGCAGCTTGGTAGGGAACACCGGGGAGCTGTTTTTT
TRBV19	TRBJ2-1	NA	NA	CASSITGSDMFYNEQFF	TGTGCCAGTAGTATTACGGGCAGCGACATGTTCTACAATGAGCAGTTCTTC
TRBV28	TRBJ2-2	NA	NA	CASSFEGRELFF	TGTGCCAGCAGTTTTGAGGGCAGGGAGCTGTTTTTT
TRBV6-5	TRBJ1-5	NA	NA	CASSSYQSSNQPQHF	TGTGCCAGCAGTAGCTACCAGAGTAGCAATCAGCCCCAGCATTTT
TRBV7-9	TRBJ2-7	once	NA	CASSTAGAPREQYF	TGTGCCAGCAGCACAGCAGGGGCCCCCCGGGAGCAGTACTTC
TRBV7-9	TRBJ2-7	medium-sized	NA	CASSSDTYEQYF	TGTGCCAGCAGCTCCGACACCTACGAGCAGTACTTC
TRBV30	TRBJ1-5	NA	TRBD1	CAWSLGQGFQPQHF	TGTGCCTGGAGTCTCGGACAGGGGTTTCAGCCCCAGCATTTT
TRBV6-4	TRBJ2-3	NA	NA	CASSDSVGPTDTQYF	TGTGCCAGCAGTGACTCGGTCGGCCCCACAGATACGCAGTATTTT
TRBV5-1	TRBJ2-7	NA	TRBD1	CASSPKQGQETYEQYF	TGCGCCAGCAGCCCTAAACAGGGACAGGAAACCTACGAGCAGTACTTC
TRBV14	TRBJ1-2	NA	NA	CASSQEVWDAYGYTF	TGTGCCAGCAGCCAAGAGGTATGGGACGCCTATGGCTACACCTTC
TRBV27	TRBJ1-5	NA	NA	CASRPGVSNQPQHF	TGTGCCAGCAGACCAGGGGTAAGCAATCAGCCCCAGCATTTT
TRBV18	TRBJ1-2	NA	NA	CASSPGTNGYTF	TGTGCCAGCTCACCGGGGACGAACGGCTACACCTTC
TRBV14	TRBJ2-1	NA	NA	CASSPISSSYNEQFF	TGTGCCAGCAGTCCAATATCCAGCTCCTACAATGAGCAGTTCTTC